These 5 T cell receptor beta chains were all obtained from the same sample, sequenced in a study of tumor T cells in aggressive B-cell lymphoma. Sequencing was performed with immunoSEQ multiplex PCR; in TCRdb, only in-frame clones are kept and a portion is missing. The listing contains 100 or so clones. Specimen: tumor tissue. The receptors were gathered from an adult with diffuse large B cell lymphoma.

CDR3: CATSRGGTGNSPLHF. As DNA, the CDR3 is TGTGCCACCAGCAGAGGCGGGACAGGGAATTCACCCCTCCACTTT. The chain combines TRBV15 with TRBJ1-6; 9 bases map to TRBD1. In germline, CDR1 is LNHNV, CDR2 YYDKDF (reference sequence). The CDR3 length is 15 residues. With 1 base clipped from V and 7 bases from J, the junction kept 2 bases outside the gene matches.

The chain joins TRBV7-8 to TRBJ1-5; 11 positions match TRBD1. CDR1 is SGHVS and CDR2 is FQNEAQ in the germline V gene. The CDR3 has 15 residues. Trimming at V came to 4 bases and at J to 5 bases, leaving 4 bases not matched to a gene. The CDR3 is CASSSGTGGDQPQHF. CDR3 in DNA: TGTGCCAGCAGCTCTGGGACAGGGGGAGATCAGCCCCAGCATTTT.

This clone was seen only a few times. The CDR3 reads CASSALQGVETQYF. The CDR3 nucleotides read TGTGCCAGCAGCGCCCTACAGGGGGTCGAGACCCAGTACTTC. J is TRBJ2-5 and V is TRBV7-2; TRBD1 aligns across 8 bases. Per the germline V gene, CDR1 is SGHTA and CDR2 is FQGNSA. The CDR3 is made up of 14 amino acids. Trimming at V came to 5 bases and at J to 5 bases, leaving 7 bases not matched to a gene.

In the case of this clone: At one boundary the junction diverges from the germline segment, which might be a read error. V is TRBV19 and J is TRBJ2-2, with D hard to call. This CDR3 contains 15 residues. Germline assignment: CDR1 LNHDA and CDR2 SQIVND (reference sequence). The CDR3 DNA is TGTGCCGGTAGTATAGAGATCCGAGTGACCGGGGAGCTGTTTTTT. Its protein is CAGSIEIRVTGELFF.

With regard to this clone: The junction departs from the called germline gene at one end, perhaps through a read error. The V gene is TRBV7-2, the J gene TRBJ2-5, with TRBD1 matching over 7 bases. The germline V gene has CDR1 SGHTA and CDR2 FQGNSA. The CDR3 has 13 residues. The chain's CDR3 is CASSRDRQETQYF. The CDR3 coding sequence is TGTGCCAGCAGCCGGGACAGACAAGAGACCCAATACTTC.